The 19 T cell receptor beta chains below all came from one sample that was sequenced in a study of OX40 agonist ivuxolimab in advanced cancers. The repertoire was sequenced with immunoSEQ multiplex PCR; TCRdb's copy has only in-frame clones and lacks some. The table has 65,000 or so clones, approximately 80% seen once. This sample comprised CD4+ or CD8+ T cells sorted from blood, obtained in a trial of the OX40 agonist ivuxolimab. The receptors come from an adult with an advanced solid tumor such as melanoma, head and neck, liver or kidney cancer.

The V gene is TRBV15, the J gene TRBJ1-5; no firm D call. The CDR3 is made up of 14 amino acids. Trimming pared 7 bases from V and 5 bases from J, leaving 15 bases between. CDR1 LNHNV and CDR2 YYDKDF come from the germline V gene (reference sequence). CDR3 in DNA: TGTGCCACCACCCTACGGAGTGCGGATCAGCCCCAGCATTTT. This gives the protein CATTLRSADQPQHF.

This clone was seen more than once but under ten times. The CDR3 DNA sequence: TGTGCCAGCAGCTTGGATCTAGCGGGAGTAGGGCAAGAGACCCAGTACTTC. Translating gives CASSLDLAGVGQETQYF. The J gene is TRBJ2-5, the V gene TRBV5-6; TRBD2 matches 10 bases. CDR1 is SGHDT and CDR2 is YYEEEE in the germline V gene. The ends lost 0 bases at V and 2 bases at J; junction bases unmatched: 7. The CDR3 contains 17 residues.

The chain has TRBV7-2 and TRBJ2-3; D unclear. V gave up 1 base and J gave up 5 bases, with 7 bases separating them. There are 13 residues in the CDR3. Looked up from germline, CDR1 is SGHTA and CDR2 is FQGNSA. The CDR3 sequence is CASSLGQVDTQYF. The CDR3 DNA sequence: TGTGCCAGCAGCTTAGGGCAGGTAGATACGCAGTATTTT.

In its sample, this clone was seen once. The V call is TRBV7-2, the J call TRBJ2-7; 10 bases align to TRBD1. The CDR3 is 16 residues long. Germline CDR1 reads SGHTA; CDR2 reads FQGNSA. V dropped 4 bases and J dropped 6; count of bases not matched to a gene: 12. For the CDR3, the DNA is TGTGCCAGCAGCTACCTCAACCGGGACAGGGGTGGCGAGCAGTACTTC. This encodes CASSYLNRDRGGEQYF.

The chain recombines TRBV7-8 with TRBJ2-5, with TRBD2 as a possible D gene (6 bases). This CDR3 comprises 14 residues. In germline, CDR1 is SGHVS, CDR2 FQNEAQ. Trimming took off 5 bases at V and 2 bases at J, with 12 bases between the two ends. The CDR3 DNA sequence: TGTGCCAGCAGCCTCAATAGCGGACAAGAGACCCAGTACTTC. Its protein is CASSLNSGQETQYF.

This CDR3 is CASSLDRRYEQYF. The CDR3, as DNA: TGTGCCAGCAGCTTAGACAGGCGCTACGAGCAGTACTTC. This chain uses TRBV11-3 with TRBJ2-7, with D unresolved. The CDR3 consists of 13 residues. CDR1 is SGHNT and CDR2 is YENEEA in the germline V gene. V was cut by 0 bases and J by 3 bases, with 6 bases left in between.

CDR3: CASSRSVVRVNQPQHF. The CDR3 DNA sequence: TGCGCCAGCAGTCGATCAGTAGTAAGAGTAAATCAGCCCCAGCATTTT. This chain uses TRBV10-2 with TRBJ1-5; D is unresolved. Germline V gene lookup returns CDR1 WSHSY and CDR2 SAAADI. V lost 5 bases to trimming and J lost 4 bases, with 18 bases between them. The CDR3 covers 16 residues.

The chain combines TRBV7-8 with TRBJ2-2, with D possibly TRBD2 on 5 matching bases. Germline V gives CDR1 SGHVS, CDR2 FQNEAQ. Trimming took 1 base from V and 4 from J, leaving 10 bases between them. The CDR3 has 15 residues. Here the CDR3 DNA reads TGTGCCAGCAGCTTAGTCGCGGGTGCCACCGGGGAGCTGTTTTTT. Protein sequence: CASSLVAGATGELFF.

The V and J genes are TRBV6-6 and TRBJ2-7; 7 bases agree with TRBD1. This CDR3 spans 15 amino acids. Losses at the gene ends were 2 bases for V and 4 bases for J; bases not matched to a gene: 8. Germline CDR1 is MNHNY and CDR2 is SVGAGI (reference sequence). The CDR3: CASSYAPGQRYEQYF. DNA for the CDR3: TGTGCCAGCAGTTACGCTCCGGGACAGCGTTACGAGCAGTACTTC.

The J gene is TRBJ2-7, the V gene TRBV2; 11 positions match TRBD2. The CDR3 sequence is 15 residues long. From germline, CDR1 is SNHLY and CDR2 FYNNEI. Trimming took 3 bases from V and 5 from J; bases not matched to a gene: 6. CDR3 amino acids: CASSELAGGFDEQYF. In DNA, the CDR3 is TGTGCCAGCAGTGAGTTAGCGGGAGGGTTCGACGAGCAGTACTTC.

This clone was counted only a few times. This chain connects TRBV19 to TRBJ2-5; 7 nucleotides agree with TRBD1. The CDR3 has 13 amino acids. Trimming removed 5 bases from V and 4 bases from J; junction bases left unmatched: 4. Germline values: CDR1 LNHDA, CDR2 SQIVND (reference sequence). For the CDR3, the DNA is TGTGCCAGTAGTGAACAGGGGAGAGAGACCCAGTACTTC. Translation gives CASSEQGRETQYF.

V and J are TRBV2 and TRBJ1-2; D possibly corresponds to TRBD1 (6 bases). This CDR3 comprises 13 residues. Germline values: CDR1 SNHLY, CDR2 FYNNEI. Trimming shortened V by 3 bases and J by 2 bases, and 7 bases separated the two germline ends. In DNA, the CDR3 is TGTGCCAGCAGTGAGGACAGAAACTATGGCTACACCTTC. Translation gives CASSEDRNYGYTF.

The chain joins TRBV4-2 to TRBJ2-6; D not resolved. CDR1 is LGHNA, CDR2 YNFKEQ, per germline. The CDR3 loop spans 17 amino acids. Trimming removed 0 bases from V and 0 bases from J, with 9 bases in between. The CDR3 coding sequence is TGTGCCAGCAGCCAAGAGTCGACCGTCTCTGGGGCCAACGTCCTGACTTTC. Protein: CASSQESTVSGANVLTF.

About this clone: Within the sample, other DNA sequences also encode this same CDR3. The J gene is TRBJ2-7, the V gene TRBV6-5, with TRBD2 matching over 7 bases. There are 15 residues in the CDR3. CDR1 is MNHEY, CDR2 SVGAGI, per germline. V dropped 5 bases and J dropped 1; count of bases not matched to a gene: 8. CDR3 in DNA: TGTGCCAGCAGTGTCCAGGGAGGGCGGTCCTACGAGCAGTACTTC. It is translated as CASSVQGGRSYEQYF.

This clone was observed a single time. The chain has TRBV5-6 and TRBJ2-7; D may be TRBD1 or TRBD2 (5 bases each). The CDR3 loop spans 14 amino acids. V was cut by 4 bases and J by 2 bases, with 13 bases left in between. The germline CDR1 and CDR2 sequences are SGHDT and YYEEEE. The CDR3 loop is CASSLGTAPYEQYF. The CDR3 region has the DNA TGTGCCAGCAGCCTGGGGACGGCCCCCTACGAGCAGTACTTC.

V gene TRBV15 combines with J gene TRBJ1-3; D is uncertain. CDR1 and CDR2 from the germline V gene are LNHNV and YYDKDF (reference sequence). V was trimmed by 0 bases and J by 0 bases, leaving 12 bases between them. This CDR3 region has 17 residues. CDR3 protein: CATSRELSGNSGNTIYF. As DNA, the CDR3 is TGTGCCACCAGCAGAGAACTCAGCGGAAACTCTGGAAACACCATATATTTT.

V and J are TRBV30 and TRBJ2-1; D uncertain. Germline CDR1 is GTSNPN and CDR2 is SVGIG (reference sequence). The CDR3 covers 13 residues. V gave up 3 bases and J gave up 2 bases, with 8 bases separating them. The CDR3 protein is CAWRGWAYNEQFF. The CDR3, as DNA: TGTGCCTGGAGAGGTTGGGCCTACAATGAGCAGTTCTTC.

The chain links TRBV10-3 to TRBJ1-4; 8 bases agree with TRBD1. Germline trimming cut 3 bases from V and 10 bases from J; bases unmatched to any gene: 10. This CDR3 has 15 residues. Germline CDR1 reads ENHRY; CDR2 reads SYGVKD. In nucleotides, the CDR3 is TGTGCCATCAGTGACCGTGGACAGGGAGGAGGAAAACTGTTTTTT. Translating it yields CAISDRGQGGGKLFF.

This clone showed up just a few times. This chain links TRBV2 with TRBJ2-5; possible D gene TRBD2, 5 bases. V was pared by 8 bases and J by 4 bases, with 8 bases between. CDR1 is SNHLY, CDR2 FYNNEI, per germline. The length of the CDR3 is 11 residues. The CDR3 loop is CASGRGETQYF. CDR3 nucleotides: TGTGCCAGCGGGAGAGGAGAGACCCAGTACTTC.